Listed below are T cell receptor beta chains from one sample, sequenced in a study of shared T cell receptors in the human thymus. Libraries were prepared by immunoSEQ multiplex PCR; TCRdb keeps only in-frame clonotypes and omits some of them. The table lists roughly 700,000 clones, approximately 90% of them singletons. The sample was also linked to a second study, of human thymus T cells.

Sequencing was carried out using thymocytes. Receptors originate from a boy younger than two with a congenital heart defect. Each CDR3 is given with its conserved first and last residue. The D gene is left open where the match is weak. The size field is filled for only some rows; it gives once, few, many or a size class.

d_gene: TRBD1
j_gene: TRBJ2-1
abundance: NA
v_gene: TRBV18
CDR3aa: CASSLGPDRGSYNEQFF

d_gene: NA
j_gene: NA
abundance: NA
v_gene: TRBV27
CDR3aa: CASSSRTRLGAYEQYF

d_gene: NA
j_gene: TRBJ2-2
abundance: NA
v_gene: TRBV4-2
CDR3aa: CASSHTHTGQNTGELFF

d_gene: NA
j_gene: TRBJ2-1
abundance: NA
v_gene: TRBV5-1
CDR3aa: CASSPQTGPPDEQFF

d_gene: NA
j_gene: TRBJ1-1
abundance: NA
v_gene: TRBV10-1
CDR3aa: CASRGVMNTEAFF

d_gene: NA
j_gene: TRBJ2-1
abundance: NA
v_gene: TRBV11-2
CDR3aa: CASSLGTPGEPYNEQFF

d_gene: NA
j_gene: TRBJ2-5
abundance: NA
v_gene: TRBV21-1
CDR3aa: CASRPWGVQTQYF

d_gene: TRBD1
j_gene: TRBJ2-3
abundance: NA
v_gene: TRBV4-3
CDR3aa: CASSLNALGQGGTDTQYF

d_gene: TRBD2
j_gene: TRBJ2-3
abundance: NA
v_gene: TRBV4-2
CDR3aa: CASSPKTSGYTDTQYF

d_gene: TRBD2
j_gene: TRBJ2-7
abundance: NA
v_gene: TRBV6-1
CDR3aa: CASSGPLTSGIYEQYF

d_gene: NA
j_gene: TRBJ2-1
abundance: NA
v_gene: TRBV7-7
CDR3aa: CASSFSGPYNEQFF

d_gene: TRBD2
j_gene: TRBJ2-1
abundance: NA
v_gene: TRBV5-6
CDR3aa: CASSLDKPGTSPYNEQFF

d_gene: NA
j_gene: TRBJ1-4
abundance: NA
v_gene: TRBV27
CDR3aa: CASSPRERSTNEKLFF

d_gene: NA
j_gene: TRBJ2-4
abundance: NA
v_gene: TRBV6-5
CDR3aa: CASSSSGGPKNIQYF

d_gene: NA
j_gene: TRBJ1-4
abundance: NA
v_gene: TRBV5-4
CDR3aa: CASSFSSQGPRTAKTEKLFF

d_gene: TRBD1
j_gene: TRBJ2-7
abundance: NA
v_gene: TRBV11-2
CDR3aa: CASSPGQGGSYEQYF

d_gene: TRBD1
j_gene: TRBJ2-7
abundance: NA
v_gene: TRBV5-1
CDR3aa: CASSLGTGGTYEQYF

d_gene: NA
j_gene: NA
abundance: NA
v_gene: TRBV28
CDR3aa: CASSLGGVLAPYEQYF

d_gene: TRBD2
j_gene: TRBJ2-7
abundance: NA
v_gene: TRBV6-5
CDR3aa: CASSPLCGSLYEQYF

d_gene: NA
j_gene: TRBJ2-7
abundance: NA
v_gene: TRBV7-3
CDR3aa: CASSLRTGYEQYF

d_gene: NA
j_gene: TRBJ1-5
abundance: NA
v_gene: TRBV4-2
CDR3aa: CASSQESAGHGDDQPQHF

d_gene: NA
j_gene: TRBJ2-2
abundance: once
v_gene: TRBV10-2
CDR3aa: CATSASSGELFF

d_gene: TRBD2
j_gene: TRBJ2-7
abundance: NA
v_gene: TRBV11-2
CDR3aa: CASSPALAGGSYEQYF

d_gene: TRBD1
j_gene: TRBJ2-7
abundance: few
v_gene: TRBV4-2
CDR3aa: CASSPRTGFRYEQYF

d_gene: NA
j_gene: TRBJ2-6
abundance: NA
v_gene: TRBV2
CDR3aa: CASSEIGGESSGANVLTF

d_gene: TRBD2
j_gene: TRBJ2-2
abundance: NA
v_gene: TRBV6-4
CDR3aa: CASSPRGENTGELFF

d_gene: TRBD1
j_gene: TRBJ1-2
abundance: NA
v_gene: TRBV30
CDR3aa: CAWRAQGAHGYTF